The clone carrying this TCR beta chain showed up many times. Antigen specificity is unknown. For the unsorted libraries, 2 million PBMCs stored at -80 C served as input. The data belong to a study of neurological immune-mediated disorders. General study points: No sharing of CDR3 amino acid sequences was observed among expanded clones across subjects, suggesting private repertoires in all groups.

V was shortened by 1 base and J by 6 bases, with 10 bases between the two germline ends. Per germline, CDR1 DFQATT and CDR2 SNEGSKA (reference sequence). CDR3 length: 14 amino acids. The cDNA was produced through 5'RACE with 10-nucleotide random UMIs. Via MiXCR, TCRdb re-called the 5' RACE reads, giving one row per CDR3 protein. The repertoire holds about 52,000 distinct CDR3 sequences, with roughly 3.8% as singletons. The sample taken for sequencing was PBMCs. The genes are TRBV20-1 and TRBJ1-6; a possible D gene is TRBD1 (5 bases). The clonotype comes from a man aged 60 to 75 with multiple sclerosis. This chain's CDR3 is CSARATAFNSPLHF. The CDR3 DNA reads TGCAGTGCTAGAGCGACAGCCTTTAATTCACCCCTCCACTTT.